The clone carrying this TCR beta chain was picked up a small number of times. Its target is unknown. Mouse gene names apply. These data are taken from a study of CD8+ T cells in alopecia areata. Study-wide context: C3H/HeJ donors with spontaneous alopecia, about 6-13 months old, supplied skin grafts to roughly 6-11-week-old female C3H/HeJ mice.

Whole-study results and caveats: Lesional scalp exceeded normal scalp in clonality, especially in alopecia totalis/universalis. Unlike in mice, where it was clearer, TCR sharing across patients was less clear, possibly HLA-related. Sequencing of scalp samples also includes resident alphabeta T cells from normal skin.

Extracted RNA was reverse transcribed, and the resulting cDNA served as sequencing template. The table came from immunoSEQ multiplex PCR; TCRdb's copy has only in-frame clones and leaves some out. The sample was found to contain approximately 280,000 clones, and every one recurs. Combined cutaneous lymph node cells underwent sorting by CD4, CD8alpha, NKG2D, NKG2ACE and additional markers. The sequenced sample consisted of CD4+ T cells sorted from a lymph node. This TCR came from a C3H/HeJ mouse with alopecia areata. MHC haplotype here: H2-k.

The CDR3 sequence is CASSLAGNAETLYF. The part of the CDR3 DNA that was read is TGTGCTAGCAGTTTGGCAGGGAATGCAGAA. The V call is TRBV29, the J call TRBJ2-3, with D possibly matching TRBD1 (5 bases). The CDR3 end falls 4 residues outside the read, so it is completed with the germline J gene. The CDR3 sequence is 14 residues long. Germline V gene sequence: CDR1 MSHET, CDR2 SYDVDS. Trimming took 3 bases from V and 2 from J, leaving 9 bases between them.